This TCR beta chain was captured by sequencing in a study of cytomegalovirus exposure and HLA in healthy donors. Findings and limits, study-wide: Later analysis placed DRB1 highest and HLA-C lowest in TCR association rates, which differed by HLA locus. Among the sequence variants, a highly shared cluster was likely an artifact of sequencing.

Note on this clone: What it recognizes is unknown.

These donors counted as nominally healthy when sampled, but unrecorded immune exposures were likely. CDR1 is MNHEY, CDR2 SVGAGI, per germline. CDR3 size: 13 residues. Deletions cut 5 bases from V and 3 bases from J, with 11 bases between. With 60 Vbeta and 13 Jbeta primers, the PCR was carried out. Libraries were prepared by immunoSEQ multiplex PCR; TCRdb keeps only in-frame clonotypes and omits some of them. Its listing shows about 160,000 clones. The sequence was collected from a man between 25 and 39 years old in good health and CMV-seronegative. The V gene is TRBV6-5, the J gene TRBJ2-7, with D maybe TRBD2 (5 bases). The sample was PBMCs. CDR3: CASSEESGYEQYF. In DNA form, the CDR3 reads TGTGCCAGCAGTGAAGAGAGCGGCTACGAGCAGTACTTC.